The 26 T cell receptor beta chains given below trace back to one sample, sequenced in a study of post-analysis software for immune sequencing data. Included in the TCR beta cDNA libraries were unique molecular identifiers. TCRdb analysed the PCR reads with MiXCR anew, one entry per CDR3 protein. The sample includes roughly 410,000 distinct CDR3 sequences, roughly 38% of them seen just once. Study-wide results and caveats: Comparison of patients with controls showed about 5 TRBV segments more frequent in patients, TRBV5-6, TRBV5-1 and TRBV20-1 among them.

No antigen is known for these receptors. The specimen sequenced was blood. These receptors were obtained from a girl aged 10 to 17 with multiple sclerosis.

The J gene is TRBJ2-4, the V gene TRBV6-5, with D perhaps TRBD1 (7 bases). The J call is in doubt because the DNA end fits TRBJ2-7 better. The CDR3 contains 13 residues. From germline, CDR1 is MNHEY and CDR2 SVGAGI. The CDR3 coding sequence is TGTGCCACCCGCGGGACAGTTTATTACGAGCAGTACTTC. This sequence encodes CATRGTVYYEQYF.

The sample holds a few counts of this clonotype. J is TRBJ2-5 and V is TRBV25-1; D is undetermined. The germline gives CDR1 MGHDK, CDR2 SYGVNS. Trimming shortened V by 8 bases and J by 2 bases, and 6 bases separated the two germline ends. The CDR3 is made up of 11 amino acids. For the CDR3, the DNA is TGTGCCAGCCTTGCTCAAGAGACCCAGTACTTC. It is translated as CASLAQETQYF.

This chain links TRBV6-5 with TRBJ1-2; 12 bases agree with TRBD1. The CDR3 spans 15 residues. V was clipped by 5 bases and J by 6 bases; unmatched bases: 7. Germline CDR1 and CDR2: MNHEY and SVGAGI. CDR3 protein: CASSQSGQGANGYTF. The DNA for the CDR3 is TGTGCCAGCAGTCAATCGGGACAGGGGGCAAATGGCTACACCTTC.

The rearrangement uses TRBV11-1 and TRBJ2-6, with 7 bases identical to TRBD1. CDR3 length equals 22 residues. V shed 5 bases, J shed 0 bases, and the junction held 22 bases outside the gene matches. Germline V lookup: CDR1 SGHAT, CDR2 FQDESV (reference sequence). The CDR3 coding sequence is TGTGCCAGCAGCCCTACACCTGGTGATTTAGGGGACAGTCACTCTGGGGCCAACGTCCTGACTTTC. This gives the protein CASSPTPGDLGDSHSGANVLTF.

This clonotype has just a few counts. The rearrangement uses TRBV12-5 and TRBJ1-2, with a tentative D call TRBD1 (6 bases). The CDR3 consists of 15 residues. CDR1 and CDR2 from the germline V gene are LGHNT and FRNRAP. V was pared by 0 bases and J by 4 bases, with 12 bases between. Here the CDR3 reads CASGLVVQGLYGYTF. As DNA, the CDR3 is TGTGCTAGTGGTTTGGTAGTGCAGGGGCTCTATGGCTACACCTTC.

The CDR3 DNA follows: TGTGCCAGCAGCCAAGATAGTCGCCACTTCTACAATGAGCAGTTCTTC. Encoded protein: CASSQDSRHFYNEQFF. The chain couples TRBV14 to TRBJ2-1; D gene ambiguous. This CDR3 comprises 16 residues. The germline V gene has CDR1 SGHDN and CDR2 FVKESK. Between the trimmed V and J ends, which lost 0 bases and 3 bases, there was a span of 12 bases.

Worth noting for this clonotype: One end of the junction varies from germline; a read error may be responsible. V and J are TRBV7-2 and TRBJ2-3, with D tentatively TRBD2 (5 bases). The CDR3 consists of 15 residues. Germline lookup yields CDR1 SGHTA and CDR2 FQGNSA. CDR3 nucleotide sequence: TGTGCCAGCAGCCTAGCCTTGGTATCCACAGATACGCAGTATTTT. Its protein is CASSLALVSTDTQYF.

This clonotype was recorded at least ten times. V gene TRBV6-5 combines with J gene TRBJ2-7; D is ambiguous. Looked up from germline, CDR1 is MNHEY and CDR2 is SVGAGI. The CDR3 extends over 13 amino acids. The V gene lost 4 bases and the J gene lost 2 bases, with 9 bases spanning the gap. The CDR3 nucleotides read TGTGCCAGCAGTTTGGGAAACACCTACGAGCAGTACTTC. It specifies CASSLGNTYEQYF.

The chain has TRBV3-1 and TRBJ1-1; weak D call: TRBD1 (6 bases). CDR1 and CDR2 (germline): LGHDT, YNNKEL (reference sequence). Trimming removed 4 bases at V and 5 bases at J, with 20 bases between. The CDR3 spans 16 residues. The CDR3 DNA reads as TGTGCCAGCAGCCGCACCAGACGGGGGCAAGGGACTGAAGCTTTCTTT. Its translation: CASSRTRRGQGTEAFF.

Concerning this clonotype: The junction departs from germline at one end; a sequencing error may be responsible. The chain recombines TRBV7-8 with TRBJ1-2, with D maybe TRBD1 (5 bases). This CDR3 contains 14 residues. Germline CDR1 is SGHVS and CDR2 is FQNEAQ. The CDR3 DNA follows: TGTGCCAGCAACTTATATGAAGGGACCCATGGCTACACCTTC. Protein product: CASNLYEGTHGYTF.

In its sample, this clonotype was seen many times. This sequence joins TRBV28 and TRBJ2-7, with D perhaps matching TRBD1 or TRBD2 (6 bases each). Germline V gene data show CDR1 as MDHEN and CDR2 as SYDVKM. The V end lost 5 bases, the J end lost 6 bases, and 11 bases lay between the germline ends. The CDR3 consists of 12 residues. The CDR3 DNA is TGTGCCAGCAGTGAGGGGGGACGCGAGCAGTACTTC. Protein product: CASSEGGREQYF. Complete variable domain (other parts from reference TRBV28 and TRBJ2-7): DVKVTQSSRYLVKRTGEKVFLECVQDMDHENMFWYRQDPGLGLRLIYFSYDVKMKEKGDIPEGYSVSREKKERFSLILESASTNQTSMYLCASSEGGREQYFGPGTRLTVT.

This clonotype has only a few counts. This chain links TRBV12-3 or TRBV12-4 with TRBJ2-3; possibly TRBD1 or TRBD2 for D (5 bases each). With 3 bases removed from V and 0 bases from J, the gap between germline ends came to 10 bases. CDR3 length equals 15 residues. In DNA form, the CDR3 reads TGTGCCAGCAGTTTGAGGGGAATTAGCACAGATACGCAGTATTTT. It translates to CASSLRGISTDTQYF.

This sequence joins TRBV20-1 and TRBJ2-2; D may be TRBD1 (5 bases). In germline, CDR1 is DFQATT, CDR2 SNEGSKA (reference sequence). CDR3 length: 17 residues. Trimming took off 0 bases at V and 3 bases at J, with 17 bases between the two ends. The CDR3 reads CSARDSSRDSHTGELFF. The CDR3 DNA reads TGCAGTGCTAGAGATAGTAGTCGAGACAGTCACACCGGGGAGCTGTTTTTT.

The chain has TRBV20-1 and TRBJ1-1; D perhaps matches TRBD1 (6 bases). V dropped 5 bases and J dropped 0 bases, with 16 bases sitting between them. This CDR3 has 15 amino acids. The germline gives CDR1 DFQATT, CDR2 SNEGSKA (reference sequence). The CDR3 DNA sequence: TGCAGTGCTCCCGGGGGGGCAGTCATGAACACTGAAGCTTTCTTT. Its translation: CSAPGGAVMNTEAFF.

J is TRBJ1-2 and V is TRBV20-1; D unresolved. V was shortened by 1 base and J by 1 base, with 7 bases between the two germline ends. The CDR3 extends over 13 amino acids. Germline lookup yields CDR1 DFQATT and CDR2 SNEGSKA (reference sequence). CDR3 in amino acids: CSARALVNYGYTF. CDR3 bases: TGCAGTGCTAGAGCGCTAGTTAACTATGGCTACACCTTC.

The chain has TRBV5-1 and TRBJ2-1; 8 nucleotides line up with TRBD1. The germline V gene has CDR1 SGHRS and CDR2 YFSETQ. The CDR3 is made up of 14 amino acids. The junction had 6 bases not matched to a gene; V was cut back by 4 bases and J by 6 bases. CDR3 amino acids: CASSVLGQGNEQFF. CDR3 bases: TGCGCCAGCAGCGTATTAGGACAGGGCAATGAGCAGTTCTTC.

This chain uses TRBV4-2 with TRBJ2-4; the D gene is possibly TRBD2 (7 bases). Germline V gene sequence: CDR1 LGHNA, CDR2 YNFKEQ. Trimming left V 1 base short and J 7 bases short, with 14 bases between. CDR3 size: 15 residues. The CDR3 protein is CASSQGGGGMNIQYF. CDR3 DNA: TGTGCCAGCAGCCAAGGGGGAGGGGGAATGAACATTCAGTACTTC.

The chain uses TRBV27 and TRBJ2-7, with 7 bases identical to TRBD2. CDR3 length: 16 amino acids. From germline, CDR1 is MNHEY and CDR2 SMNVEV (reference sequence). J was trimmed by 2 bases and V by 0 bases; bases with no gene match: 7. CDR3 nucleotides: TGTGCCAGCAGTTTATCGGGCGGGGGTCCTCCCTACGAGCAGTACTTC. Its protein product is CASSLSGGGPPYEQYF.

The sample holds a few counts of this clonotype. The rearrangement joins TRBV12-3 or TRBV12-4 to TRBJ2-1; 11 positions agree with TRBD2. The CDR3 totals 15 residues. J was trimmed by 10 bases and V by 3 bases; bases with no gene match: 8. The CDR3 loop is CASSFGSGGAEEQFF. In DNA, the CDR3 is TGTGCCAGCAGTTTTGGTAGCGGGGGGGCTGAGGAGCAGTTCTTC.

This clonotype has only a few counts. This chain joins TRBV4-1 and TRBJ2-7, with D possibly TRBD2 on 5 matching bases. Germline loops: CDR1 MGHRA, CDR2 YSYEKL. Trimming removed 4 bases at V and 1 base at J, with 14 bases between. The CDR3 spans 15 residues. CDR3 region: CASSLSDIRSYEQYF. The CDR3 DNA follows: TGCGCCAGCAGCCTTAGCGATATTCGATCCTACGAGCAGTACTTC.

This clonotype showed up just a few times. The chain recombines TRBV20-1 with TRBJ2-7; 10 bases fit TRBD2. CDR1 is DFQATT, CDR2 SNEGSKA, per germline (reference sequence). The CDR3 is made up of 15 amino acids. The V gene end was trimmed by 7 bases and the J gene end by 0 bases; junction bases not matched to a gene: 9. As DNA, the CDR3 is TGCAGTGTCAGGTCTGGGACTAGCGACTCCTACGAGCAGTACTTC. Protein sequence: CSVRSGTSDSYEQYF.

A few counts support this clonotype. The J gene is TRBJ2-3, the V gene TRBV7-2; 8 nucleotides line up with TRBD2. This CDR3 contains 15 residues. Losses at the gene ends were 2 bases for V and 6 bases for J; bases not matched to a gene: 7. In germline, CDR1 is SGHTA, CDR2 FQGNSA. CDR3 in DNA: TGTGCCAGCAGCTTATCAAGCGGGGGTATCGATACGCAGTATTTT. As protein: CASSLSSGGIDTQYF.

V is TRBV27 and J is TRBJ1-2, with unresolved D. CDR3 length: 13 residues. V lost 5 bases to trimming and J lost 8 bases, with 15 bases between them. Germline values: CDR1 MNHEY, CDR2 SMNVEV (reference sequence). The CDR3 DNA follows: TGTGCCAGCAGTACTAACCCGACCGCGGGCTACACCTTC. Translation gives CASSTNPTAGYTF.

This chain uses TRBV6-2 or TRBV6-3 with TRBJ2-3, with a weak D call TRBD2 (6 bases). The germline CDR1 and CDR2 sequences are MNHEY and SVGEGT. V gave up 6 bases and J gave up 6 bases, with 16 bases separating them. The CDR3 runs to 14 residues. CDR3 sequence reads: CASSPGGSGDTQYF. CDR3 coding DNA: TGTGCCAGCAGCCCCGGAGGGTCCGGGGATACGCAGTATTTT.

J is TRBJ2-5 and V is TRBV3-1, with TRBD2 identical over 7 bases. V trimming: 5 bases; J trimming: 11 bases; junction bases outside the gene matches: 11. The CDR3 is made up of 13 amino acids. Germline CDR1 reads LGHDT; CDR2 reads YNNKEL (reference sequence). The CDR3: CASSKNWAGEQYF. For the CDR3, the DNA is TGTGCCAGCAGCAAGAACTGGGCGGGGGAGCAGTACTTC.

This chain uses TRBV7-2 with TRBJ2-7; TRBD1 agrees at 7 bases. Trimming took 0 bases from V and 1 from J; bases not matched to a gene: 0. The CDR3 contains 14 residues. Germline V gene lookup returns CDR1 SGHTA and CDR2 FQGNSA. CDR3 region: CASSLADRSYEQYF. CDR3 coding DNA: TGTGCCAGCAGCTTAGCGGACAGGTCCTACGAGCAGTACTTC. Full variable domain (missing parts from reference TRBV7-2 and TRBJ2-7): GAGVSQSPSNKVTEKGKDVELRCDPISGHTALYWYRQSLGQGLEFLIYFQGNSAPDKSGLPSDRFSAERTGGSVSTLTIQRTQQEDSAVYLCASSLADRSYEQYFGPGTRLTVT.